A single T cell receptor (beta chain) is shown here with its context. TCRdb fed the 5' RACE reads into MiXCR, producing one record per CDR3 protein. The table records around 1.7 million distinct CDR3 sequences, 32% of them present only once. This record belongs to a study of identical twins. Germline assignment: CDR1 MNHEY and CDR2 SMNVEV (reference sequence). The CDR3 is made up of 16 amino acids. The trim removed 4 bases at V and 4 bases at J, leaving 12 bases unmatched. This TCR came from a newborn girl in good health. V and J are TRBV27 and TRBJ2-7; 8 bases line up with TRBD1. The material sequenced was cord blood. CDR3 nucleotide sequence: TGTGCCAGCAGTTCTTACTCAGGGACAGGAGCGTACGAGCAGTACTTC. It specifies CASSSYSGTGAYEQYF.